The 27 T cell receptor beta chains below all came from one sample that was sequenced in a study of T cells in Graves' hyperthyroidism and ophthalmopathy. TCR beta CDR3 regions were amplified from RNA transcripts. During a first-round RT-PCR of the TCR CDR3, the HTBI primer set was used. A single record per CDR3 protein comes from TCRdb applying MiXCR to the multiplex PCR reads. There are about 180,000 distinct CDR3 sequences in the sample; about a sixth occur only once, and under 35% lies in the top ten. Specimen: blood. The receptors derive from a woman between 50 and 59 years old with Graves' hyperthyroidism.

This clonotype came up many times. The chain couples TRBV5-1 to TRBJ2-7; D call uncertain. The germline gives CDR1 SGHRS, CDR2 YFSETQ. The CDR3 is 14 amino acids. Trimming stripped 5 bases from V and 1 base from J, with 13 bases between. The CDR3 nucleotides read TGCGCCAGCAGTACGACGGGTCCTTCCTACGAGCAGTACTTC. It is translated as CASSTTGPSYEQYF.

The sample holds many counts of this clonotype. The CDR3 reads CASRRQGTNSPLHF. The DNA for the CDR3 is TGTGCCAGCAGGCGACAGGGAACTAATTCACCCCTCCACTTT. The chain joins TRBV2 to TRBJ1-6, with 7 bases identical to TRBD1. This CDR3 has 14 residues. V shed 6 bases and J 6 bases; nucleotides not matched to a gene: 5. Germline values: CDR1 SNHLY, CDR2 FYNNEI.

This clonotype was detected many times. The CDR3 sequence is CASSLGYPTDTQYF. In DNA, the CDR3 is TGTGCCAGCAGCTTAGGGTACCCCACAGATACGCAGTATTTT. This rearrangement joins TRBV5-6 to TRBJ2-3; D unclear. The CDR3 totals 14 residues. The V gene lost 2 bases and the J gene lost 2 bases, with 9 bases spanning the gap. The germline gives CDR1 SGHDT, CDR2 YYEEEE.

This clonotype was counted at least ten times. V gene TRBV7-8 combines with J gene TRBJ1-5, with D perhaps matching TRBD1 (5 bases). Deletions cut 5 bases from V and 2 bases from J, with 13 bases between. CDR3 length: 15 residues. Germline CDR1 is SGHVS and CDR2 is FQNEAQ. The CDR3 DNA reads as TGTGCCAGCAGCGGGGAAGGGGTTGGCAATCAGCCCCAGCATTTT. Encoded protein: CASSGEGVGNQPQHF.

This clonotype was seen repeatedly, ten times or more. V usage is TRBV5-5 and J usage is TRBJ1-1; no clear D gene. The V gene's germline CDR1 is SGHKS and CDR2 YYEKEE (reference sequence). CDR3 size: 13 residues. V lost 0 bases and J 3 bases, leaving 6 bases between the germline ends. The CDR3 loop is CASSLVSYTEAFF. DNA of the CDR3: TGTGCCAGCAGCTTGGTCAGCTACACTGAAGCTTTCTTT.

Many counts were recorded for this clonotype. This chain connects TRBV28 to TRBJ1-5, with D uncertain. The V end lost 7 bases, the J end lost 2 bases, and 12 bases lay between the germline ends. Germline V lookup: CDR1 MDHEN, CDR2 SYDVKM. CDR3 length: 14 residues. CDR3 loop: CASTLGRGNQPQHF. The DNA for the CDR3 is TGTGCCAGCACCCTGGGGAGGGGCAATCAGCCCCAGCATTTT.

Concerning this clonotype itself: Since a much larger clone is just one base distant, this may be a read error. The V call is TRBV3-1, the J call TRBJ1-2, with 7 nucleotides matching TRBD1. Per the germline V gene, CDR1 is LGHDT and CDR2 is YNNKEL (reference sequence). With 4 bases clipped from V and 7 bases from J, the junction kept 12 bases outside the gene matches. This CDR3 spans 15 amino acids. CDR3: CASSRDLKGAGGYTF. CDR3 nucleotides: TGTGCCAGCAGCCGAGATCTAAAGGGGGCTGGTGGCTACACCTTC. The whole variable domain, remainder taken from reference TRBV3-1 and TRBJ1-2, is DTAVSQTPKYLVTQMGNDKSIKCEQNLGHDTMYWYKQDSKKFLKIMFSYNNKELIINETVPNRFSPKSPDKAHLNLHINSLELGDSAVYFCASSRDLKGAGGYTFGSGTRLTVV.

This clonotype was detected many times. The gene calls are TRBV7-9 and TRBJ1-2; D gene unclear. Trimming cost V 5 bases and J 4 bases, with 11 bases left between them. Germline CDR1 is SEHNR and CDR2 is FQNEAQ (reference sequence). The CDR3 covers 13 residues. CDR3 nucleotide sequence: TGTGCCAGCAGCGGACGACAATTCTATGGCTACACCTTC. It specifies CASSGRQFYGYTF.

The sample holds many counts of this clonotype. The rearrangement links TRBV12-5 to TRBJ1-1; possibly TRBD1 for D (6 bases). This CDR3 contains 18 residues. Germline loops: CDR1 LGHNT, CDR2 FRNRAP. V was shortened by 1 base and J by 0 bases, with 18 bases between the two germline ends. The CDR3 sequence is CASGLASYRVGVNTEAFF. The DNA of the CDR3 is TGTGCTAGTGGTTTGGCTTCATACAGGGTGGGTGTGAACACTGAAGCTTTCTTT. Using reference TRBV12-5 and TRBJ1-1 for the parts outside the CDR3, the full variable domain is DARVTQTPRHKVTEMGQEVTMRCQPILGHNTVFWYRQTMMQGLELLAYFRNRAPLDDSGMPKDRFSAEMPDATLATLKIQPSEPRDSAVYFCASGLASYRVGVNTEAFFGQGTRLTVV.

At least ten counts were recorded for this clonotype. V is TRBV7-2 and J is TRBJ1-4, with D uncertain. This CDR3 is 21 amino acids long. Germline CDR1 reads SGHTA; CDR2 reads FQGNSA. V was cut by 2 bases and J by 0 bases, with 25 bases left in between. This chain's CDR3 is CASSLTPDWRPTRATNEKLFF. The DNA for the CDR3 is TGTGCCAGCAGCTTAACCCCAGACTGGCGACCTACGAGGGCAACTAATGAAAAACTGTTTTTT.

This clonotype showed up many times. The gene calls are TRBV6-1 and TRBJ2-7; possibly TRBD1 for D (5 bases). This CDR3 has 15 amino acids. Trimming removed 2 bases from V and 3 bases from J, with 14 bases in between. Looked up from germline, CDR1 is MNHNS and CDR2 is SASEGT. The CDR3 DNA follows: TGTGCCAGCAGTGAACTCCCAGGGAAAGGCTACGAGCAGTACTTC. Protein: CASSELPGKGYEQYF.

This clonotype showed up many times. V usage is TRBV5-1 and J usage is TRBJ1-1; D is unresolved. Looked up from germline, CDR1 is SGHRS and CDR2 is YFSETQ. V lost 0 bases, J lost 1 base, and 19 bases lay in between. This CDR3 spans 18 amino acids. CDR3 protein: CASSLEDPRTAGNTEAFF. In DNA, the CDR3 is TGCGCCAGCAGCTTGGAGGACCCTCGGACCGCCGGGAACACTGAAGCTTTCTTT.

This clonotype has a count of ten or more. The J gene is TRBJ2-2, the V gene TRBV12-3 or TRBV12-4; 9 nucleotides match TRBD1. The J segment lost 7 bases and the V segment lost 7 bases, leaving 10 bases of the junction unmatched. The CDR3 is 15 residues long. The CDR3 DNA is TGTGCCAGCACACCGGGACAGGGATTTTACGGGGAGCTGTTTTTT. It encodes CASTPGQGFYGELFF.

For this clonotype: A much larger clonotype is one base distant, so this may be a read error. The genes are TRBV3-1 and TRBJ1-2; D gene ambiguous. V lost 1 base to trimming and J lost 2 bases, with 11 bases between them. Germline-derived CDR1 and CDR2 are LGHDT and YNNKEL (reference sequence). The CDR3 is made up of 15 amino acids. CDR3 sequence reads: CASSQVSWLNYGYTF. Written as DNA, the CDR3 is TGTGCCAGCAGCCAAGTTTCGTGGCTGAACTATGGCTACACCTTC.

The J gene is TRBJ1-4, the V gene TRBV7-9; D remains ambiguous. Deletions cut 6 bases from V and 8 bases from J, with 19 bases between. CDR3 length: 15 residues. Germline V gives CDR1 SEHNR, CDR2 FQNEAQ (reference sequence). In nucleotides, the CDR3 is TGTGCCAGCAGTGTCGGCCTACCGGCGGGGGAAAAACTGTTTTTT. Translating it yields CASSVGLPAGEKLFF.

This clonotype was seen repeatedly, ten times or more. The V call is TRBV12-3 or TRBV12-4, the J call TRBJ1-5; weak D call: TRBD1 (5 bases). The V gene lost 3 bases and the J gene lost 6 bases, with 12 bases spanning the gap. The CDR3 is 14 amino acids. The CDR3 loop is CASSLSRVRQPQHF. In nucleotides, the CDR3 is TGTGCCAGCAGTTTGTCCAGGGTGCGTCAGCCCCAGCATTTT.

V and J are TRBV28 and TRBJ2-7; D unresolved. Germline V CDR1 and CDR2: MDHEN, SYDVKM. Trimming removed 1 base from V and 1 base from J, with 8 bases in between. The CDR3 extends over 14 amino acids. The CDR3 region is CASSLLSSSYEQYF. Written as DNA, the CDR3 is TGTGCCAGCAGTTTATTGTCTTCATCCTACGAGCAGTACTTC.

This clonotype was detected ten times or more. In DNA form, the CDR3 reads TGTGCCACCAGTGATTACCAGGGCTACGAGCAGTACTTC. Its translation: CATSDYQGYEQYF. This chain joins TRBV24-1 and TRBJ2-7; possibly TRBD1 for D (5 bases). From germline, CDR1 is KGHDR and CDR2 SFDVKD. The V gene lost 2 bases and the J gene lost 3 bases, with 7 bases spanning the gap. There are 13 residues in the CDR3.

This clonotype has ten or more counts. The rearrangement links TRBV19 to TRBJ1-1; D ambiguous. The germline gives CDR1 LNHDA, CDR2 SQIVND (reference sequence). This CDR3 is 13 amino acids long. The V end was cut by 1 base, the J end by 4 bases, with 7 bases between. CDR3 bases: TGTGCCAGTAGTATAGCACGGGGCACTGAAGCTTTCTTT. The encoded protein is CASSIARGTEAFF. The variable domain in full, completed from reference TRBV19 and TRBJ1-1, reads DGGITQSPKYLFRKEGQNVTLSCEQNLNHDAMYWYRQDPGQGLRLIYYSQIVNDFQKGDIAEGYSVSREKKESFPLTVTSAQKNPTAFYLCASSIARGTEAFFGQGTRLTVV.

There are a few counts of this clonotype. This chain joins TRBV18 and TRBJ1-4, with a tentative D call TRBD1 (5 bases). Germline V gives CDR1 KGHSH, CDR2 LQKENI. CDR3 size: 13 residues. Trimming pared 4 bases from V and 4 bases from J, leaving 7 bases between. The CDR3 region has the DNA TGTGCCAGCTCACAGGGGATTAATGAAAAACTGTTTTTT. Its translation: CASSQGINEKLFF.

This chain connects TRBV7-9 to TRBJ2-7; D might be TRBD1 (6 bases). Germline CDR1 is SEHNR and CDR2 is FQNEAQ (reference sequence). The CDR3 is 17 amino acids. The germline V and J ends were trimmed by 1 base and 3 bases, with 19 bases remaining between them. For the CDR3, the DNA is TGTGCCAGCAGCTTAGTTAGTGGGGGCAGGGCTGACTACGAGCAGTACTTC. Its translation is CASSLVSGGRADYEQYF.

This clonotype was recorded at least ten times. This chain connects TRBV12-3 or TRBV12-4 to TRBJ1-1; D remains unclear. The CDR3 loop spans 13 amino acids. Trimming left V 5 bases short and J 0 bases short, with 7 bases between. CDR3 loop: CASSIQMNTEAFF. The DNA for the CDR3 is TGTGCCAGCAGTATACAGATGAACACTGAAGCTTTCTTT.

The CDR3 region has the DNA TGTGCCAGTAGGTGGGCCGGCAATCAGCCCCAGCATTTT. Amino acids: CASRWAGNQPQHF. This rearrangement joins TRBV19 to TRBJ1-5; D not resolved. Germline loops: CDR1 LNHDA, CDR2 SQIVND (reference sequence). The CDR3 totals 13 residues. Trimming pared 6 bases from V and 2 bases from J, leaving 8 bases between.

This clonotype was detected a few times. The rearrangement joins TRBV9 to TRBJ1-5; D remains ambiguous. The V gene's germline CDR1 is SGDLS and CDR2 YYNGEE. Trimming left V 0 bases short and J 5 bases short, with 9 bases between. This CDR3 is built from 14 residues. This chain's CDR3 is CASSVDLSDQPQHF. The DNA for the CDR3 is TGTGCCAGCAGCGTAGACCTGTCTGATCAGCCCCAGCATTTT. The whole variable domain, remainder taken from reference TRBV9 and TRBJ1-5, is DSGVTQTPKHLITATGQRVTLRCSPRSGDLSVYWYQQSLDQGLQFLIQYYNGEERAKGNILERFSAQQFPDLHSELNLSSLELGDSALYFCASSVDLSDQPQHFGDGTRLSIL.

Ten or more counts support this clonotype. The gene calls are TRBV6-1 and TRBJ1-5, with D maybe TRBD1 (6 bases). The ends were cut back, 7 bases at V and 7 bases at J, with 20 bases in the middle. The CDR3 spans 15 residues. The germline gives CDR1 MNHNS, CDR2 SASEGT. The DNA for the CDR3 is TGTGCCAGCACCAGGGGTCAGTCTAGTGGGCAGCCCCAGCATTTT. Protein: CASTRGQSSGQPQHF.

The rearrangement links TRBV6-1 to TRBJ2-2; 8 bases align to TRBD1. Germline assignment: CDR1 MNHNS and CDR2 SASEGT. The CDR3 sequence is 16 residues long. J lost 3 bases, V lost 5 bases, and 8 bases had no gene match. CDR3 sequence: CASSQIPGGYTGELFF. DNA for the CDR3: TGTGCCAGCAGTCAAATTCCAGGGGGCTACACCGGGGAGCTGTTTTTT.

At least ten counts were recorded for this clonotype. This sequence joins TRBV6-2 or TRBV6-3 and TRBJ2-6; D may be TRBD1 (5 bases). Germline V gene lookup returns CDR1 MNHEY and CDR2 SVGEGT. The CDR3 loop spans 16 amino acids. V lost 6 bases and J lost 1, with 13 bases in between. The CDR3 bases are TGTGCCAGCAGACAGGTCCCTATATCTGGGGCCAACGTCCTGACTTTC. As protein: CASRQVPISGANVLTF.